The rows below give T cell receptor beta chains drawn from one sample of a study of T cell repertoires in cytomegalovirus infection. Via MiXCR, TCRdb re-called the reads, giving one row per CDR3 protein. The sample records roughly 230,000 distinct CDR3 sequences, around an eighth being singletons. The source material was PBMCs. These receptors were taken from a human donor in good health (CMV status not recorded). Some clones in this sample may be carry-over from other donors' samples. Both conserved end residues are part of each CDR3. The order of the fields is clone size, V gene, J gene, CDR3 length, D gene, CDR3 DNA, CDR3 protein. D genes are given only for firm matches. Clone size is given for some rows only: seen once, a few or many times, or a class if the clone is expanded.

>-|TRBV6-2/TRBV6-3|TRBJ1-1|14|-
TGTGCCAGCAGACCGACATCAGCGGGCACTGAAGCTTTCTTT
CASRPTSAGTEAFF
>many|TRBV19|TRBJ1-1|16|-
TGTGCCAGTAGTCCTACATCGGCCATCATGAACACTGAAGCTTTCTTT
CASSPTSAIMNTEAFF
>many|TRBV27|TRBJ2-5|13|TRBD1
TGTGCCAGCAGACCCAGGGGGCAAGAGACCCAGTACTTC
CASRPRGQETQYF
>many|TRBV7-2|TRBJ1-2|15|TRBD1
TGTGCCAGCAGCCTCGATTATGGACAGGGCCATGGCTACACCTTC
CASSLDYGQGHGYTF
>many|TRBV6-5|TRBJ2-5|15|TRBD2
TGTGCCAGCAGTTACGAGGCCGGAGCGGGGGAGACCCAGTACTTC
CASSYEAGAGETQYF
>many|TRBV28|TRBJ1-1|16|-
TGTGCCAGCAGCTTGGGAGGGCGGCATATGAACACTGAAGCTTTCTTT
CASSLGGRHMNTEAFF
>many|TRBV7-2|TRBJ2-1|15|TRBD2
TGTGCCAGCAGCTTTTTTAAACTAGCGGGTAATGAGCAGTTCTTC
CASSFFKLAGNEQFF
>many|TRBV12-3/TRBV12-4|TRBJ2-7|14|-
TGTGCCAGCAGTTCCGGGACTGGACCCTACGAGCAGTACTTC
CASSSGTGPYEQYF
>-|TRBV10-3|TRBJ1-2|12|-
TGTGCCATCAGTGACGGAGACTATGGCTACACCTTC
CAISDGDYGYTF
>-|TRBV20-1|TRBJ1-1|13|TRBD1
TGCAGTGCTCCTGGGGGACAGCGAAGAGAAGCTTTCTTT
CSAPGGQRREAFF
>many|TRBV7-6|TRBJ2-7|14|-
TGTGCCAGCAGCTTAGCATCCCTCAGGGACGAGCAGTACTTC
CASSLASLRDEQYF
>many|TRBV7-2|TRBJ2-1|14|-
TGTGCCAGCAGCTTAGCCTCTCAAGGGGGTGAGCAGTTCTTC
CASSLASQGGEQFF
>few|TRBV5-6|TRBJ2-7|15|-
TGTGCCAGCAGTTTAAGGACCGGGGCCATAGGGGAGCAGTACTTC
CASSLRTGAIGEQYF
>many|TRBV7-2|TRBJ2-3|15|-
TGTGCCAGCAGCTTAGGGCGGGTTGATACAGATACGCAGTATTTT
CASSLGRVDTDTQYF
>many|TRBV14|TRBJ2-7|16|TRBD2
TGTGCCAGCAGCGGAGCGGGAGGGCCCGGGGCCTACGAGCAGTACTTC
CASSGAGGPGAYEQYF
>many|TRBV6-6|TRBJ2-6|17|-
TGTGCCAGCAGTTACTCGGCCCAGGGGATAGGGGCCAACGTCCTGACTTTC
CASSYSAQGIGANVLTF
>few|TRBV20-1|TRBJ2-1|17|TRBD2
TGCAGTGCGTCTCCGGGACTAGCGGGAGGGAATCACAATGAGCAGTTCTTC
CSASPGLAGGNHNEQFF
>few|TRBV29-1|TRBJ2-5|13|-
TGCAGCGCCGAACATGGCTACCAAGAGACCCAGTACTTC
CSAEHGYQETQYF
>many|TRBV6-1|TRBJ2-2|14|-
TGTGCCAGCAGAACGCGGACGGGAGCCGGGGAGCTGTTTTTT
CASRTRTGAGELFF
>-|TRBV20-1|TRBJ2-3|16|TRBD2
TGCAGTGCTGGTTTGGGGCTAGCGGGGGGTACAGATACGCAGTATTTT
CSAGLGLAGGTDTQYF
>-|TRBV7-2|TRBJ1-2|15|TRBD1
TGTGCCAGCAGCTTGAACAGGGGGCAGGACTATGGCTACACCTTC
CASSLNRGQDYGYTF
>few|TRBV9|TRBJ2-1|15|-
TGTGCCAGCAGCGTAGACGGGGGCGAATACAATGAGCAGTTCTTC
CASSVDGGEYNEQFF
>many|TRBV20-1|TRBJ1-4|16|TRBD1
TGCAGTGCCGAGGACATGGGGGGACAGAATACTGAAAAACTGTTTTTT
CSAEDMGGQNTEKLFF
>many|TRBV7-2|TRBJ1-3|14|TRBD1
TGTGCCAGCAGCTTCTCGGGACAGAGAAACACCATATATTTT
CASSFSGQRNTIYF
>many|TRBV7-9|TRBJ2-1|18|TRBD2
TGTGCCAGCAGCTTCACGGTTACTAGCGGGCAAACAAACAATGAGCAGTTCTTC
CASSFTVTSGQTNNEQFF
>many|TRBV28|TRBJ2-7|13|TRBD1
TGTGCCAGCAGCCCATTGGACAGGGGCGAGCAGTACTTC
CASSPLDRGEQYF
>many|TRBV6-5|TRBJ2-5|12|-
TGTGCCACCAGTATGGGACAAGAGACCCAGTACTTC
CATSMGQETQYF
>-|TRBV5-4|TRBJ2-5|14|-
TGTGCCAGCAAGGGCAGGCTGGCGCAAGAGACCCAGTACTTC
CASKGRLAQETQYF
>many|TRBV19|TRBJ1-6|14|-
TGTGCCAGTAGTATTCGGGACTCAAATTCACCCCTCCACTTT
CASSIRDSNSPLHF
>-|TRBV5-5|TRBJ1-2|15|-
TGTGCCAGCAGCTTGGGGAACGGGGGGAACTATGGCTACACCTTC
CASSLGNGGNYGYTF
>many|TRBV7-3|TRBJ2-2|15|TRBD2
TGTGCCAGCAGCCCCTCGGGGGGGCGCGCCGGGGAGCTGTTTTTT
CASSPSGGRAGELFF
>-|TRBV28|TRBJ2-1|14|TRBD2
TGTGCCAGCAGTTTGGGGGGGACTAAGACAATGGGGTTCTTC
CASSLGGTKTMGFF
>many|TRBV3-1|TRBJ1-6|14|-
TGTGCCAGCAGCCGGAGGCAGGCTAATTCACCCCTCCACTTT
CASSRRQANSPLHF
>few|TRBV5-4|TRBJ1-2|14|TRBD1
TGTGCCAGCAGCTTGACAGGGGATGGCTATGGCTACACCTTC
CASSLTGDGYGYTF
>-|TRBV18|TRBJ1-1|14|-
TGTGCCAGCTCACCCCTGGCAGTGAACACTGAAGCTTTCTTT
CASSPLAVNTEAFF
>many|TRBV10-3|TRBJ1-2|13|-
TGTGCCATCAGTGAGGAACAGAGCTATGGCTACACCTTC
CAISEEQSYGYTF